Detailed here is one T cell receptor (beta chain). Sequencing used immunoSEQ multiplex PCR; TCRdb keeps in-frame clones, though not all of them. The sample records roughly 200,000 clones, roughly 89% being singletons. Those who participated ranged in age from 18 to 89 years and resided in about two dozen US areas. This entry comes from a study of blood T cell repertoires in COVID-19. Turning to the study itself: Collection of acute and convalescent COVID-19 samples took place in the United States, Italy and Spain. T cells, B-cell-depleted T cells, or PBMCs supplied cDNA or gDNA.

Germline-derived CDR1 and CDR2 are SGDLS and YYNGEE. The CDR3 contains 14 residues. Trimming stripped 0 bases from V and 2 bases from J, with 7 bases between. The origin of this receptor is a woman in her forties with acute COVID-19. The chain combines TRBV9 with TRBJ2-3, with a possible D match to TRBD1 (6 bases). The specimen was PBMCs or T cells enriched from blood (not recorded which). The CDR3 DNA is TGTGCCAGCAGCGTAGAGGGGGACACAGATACGCAGTATTTT. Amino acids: CASSVEGDTDTQYF.